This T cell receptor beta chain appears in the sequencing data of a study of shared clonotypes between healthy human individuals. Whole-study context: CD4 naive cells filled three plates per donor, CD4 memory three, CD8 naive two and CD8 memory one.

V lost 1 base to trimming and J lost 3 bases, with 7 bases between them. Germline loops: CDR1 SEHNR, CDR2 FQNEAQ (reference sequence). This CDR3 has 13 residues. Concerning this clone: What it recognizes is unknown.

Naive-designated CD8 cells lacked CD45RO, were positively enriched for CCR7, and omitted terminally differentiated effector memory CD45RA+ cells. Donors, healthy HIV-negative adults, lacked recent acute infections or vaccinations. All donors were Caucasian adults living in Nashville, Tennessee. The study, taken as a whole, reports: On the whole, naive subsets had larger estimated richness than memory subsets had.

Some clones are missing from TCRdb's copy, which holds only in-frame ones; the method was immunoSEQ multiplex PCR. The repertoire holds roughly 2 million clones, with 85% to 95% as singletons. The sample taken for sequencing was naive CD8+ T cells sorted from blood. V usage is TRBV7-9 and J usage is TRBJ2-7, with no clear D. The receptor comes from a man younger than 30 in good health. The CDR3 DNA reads TGTGCCAGCAGCTTAGTGTCGGACTACGAGCAGTACTTC. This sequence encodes CASSLVSDYEQYF.